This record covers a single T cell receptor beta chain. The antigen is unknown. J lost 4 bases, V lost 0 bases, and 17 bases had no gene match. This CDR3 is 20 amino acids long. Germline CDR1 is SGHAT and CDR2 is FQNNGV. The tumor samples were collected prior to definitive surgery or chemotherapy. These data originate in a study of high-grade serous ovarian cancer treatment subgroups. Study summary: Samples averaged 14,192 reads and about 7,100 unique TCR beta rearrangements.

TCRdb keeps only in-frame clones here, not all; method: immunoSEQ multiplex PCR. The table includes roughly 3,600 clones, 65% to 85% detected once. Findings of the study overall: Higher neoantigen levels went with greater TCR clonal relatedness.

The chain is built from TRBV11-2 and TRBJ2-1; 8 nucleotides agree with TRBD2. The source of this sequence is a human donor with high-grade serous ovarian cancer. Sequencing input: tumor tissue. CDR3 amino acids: CASSLDGFGTRDLPYNEQFF. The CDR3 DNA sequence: TGTGCCAGCAGCTTAGATGGTTTCGGGACTAGAGACCTGCCTTACAATGAGCAGTTCTTC.